These T cell receptor beta chains were read from a single sample in a study of human T cells and chemical hapten exposure. TCRdb redid the calling of the RACE reads with MiXCR, one entry per CDR3 protein. The sample consists of about 140,000 distinct CDR3 sequences, about an eighth of them appearing once. The material was whole blood, obtained in connection with sensitization to the hapten diphenylcyclopropenone (DPC). These TCRs come from a woman in her forties or fifties with alopecia areata. Some clones in this sample may be carry-over from other donors' samples. The CDR3 runs from the conserved cysteine through the conserved F or W. A D gene is named only where the DNA matches it firmly. Part of the rows lack a size; the others show once, few, many or a class for expanded clones.

V gene	D gene	J gene	CDR3 length	clone size	CDR3 DNA	CDR3 protein
TRBV20-1	TRBD1	TRBJ1-2	15	.	TGCAGTGCCCACCAGTCGGGGCAGGGGGCCATCGGCTACACCTTC	CSAHQSGQGAIGYTF
TRBV7-2	.	TRBJ2-1	14	.	TGTGCCAGCAGCTCAACGTCGATTCCGAATGAGCAGTTCTTC	CASSSTSIPNEQFF
TRBV2	TRBD2	TRBJ2-3	17	few	TGTGCCAGCAGTAGCCTTCGACTAGCGGGGGCCACAGATACGCAGTATTTT	CASSSLRLAGATDTQYF
TRBV20-1	.	TRBJ2-7	12	few	TGCAGTGCTAGTAAGCGCGGCTACGAGCAGTACTTC	CSASKRGYEQYF
TRBV29-1	TRBD1	TRBJ1-5	15	.	TGCAGCGCTGGGGAGGGACAGGGTCTCAATCAGCCCCAGCATTTT	CSAGEGQGLNQPQHF
TRBV11-2	TRBD2	TRBJ2-7	13	.	TGTGCCAGCAGCGGTAGCGGGTTCTACGAGCAGTACTTC	CASSGSGFYEQYF
TRBV10-3	.	TRBJ2-7	15	.	TGTGCCATCAGTGAGTCGACGTCCGTTAACGACGAGCAGTACTTC	CAISESTSVNDEQYF
TRBV29-1	.	TRBJ1-4	16	many	TGCAGCGCTAAAGGCAGGGGAAGGGCAACTAATGAAAAACTGTTTTTT	CSAKGRGRATNEKLFF
TRBV7-9	.	TRBJ1-3	15	.	TGTGCCAGCAGCCCTCAGGGGCGAGGCGGAAACACCATATATTTT	CASSPQGRGGNTIYF
TRBV28	.	TRBJ1-1	12	.	TGTGCCAGCAGGTTTATGAACACTGAAGCTTTCTTT	CASRFMNTEAFF
TRBV29-1	.	TRBJ1-1	15	few	TGCAGCGTTCCGCGGGCCGGGACATCGGACACTGAAGCTTTCTTT	CSVPRAGTSDTEAFF
TRBV27	.	TRBJ2-1	15	many	TGTGCCAGCAGTCTGGACGGCAGCTCCTACAATGAGCAGTTCTTC	CASSLDGSSYNEQFF
TRBV12-3/TRBV12-4	TRBD1	TRBJ1-6	15	few	TGTGCCAGCAGTTTAGGGACAGGGGTTGGTTCACCCCTCCACTTT	CASSLGTGVGSPLHF
TRBV20-1	TRBD2	TRBJ2-1	16	many	TGCAGTGCATGGTTCACTAGCGGGAGTGGGTACAATGAGCAGTTCTTC	CSAWFTSGSGYNEQFF
TRBV27	TRBD2	TRBJ2-1	14	few	TGTGCCAGCAGTTTTTGGCTAGCGGGCAATGAGCAGTTCTTC	CASSFWLAGNEQFF
TRBV12-3/TRBV12-4	.	TRBJ2-1	14	.	TGTGCCAGCAGTTTAGCGGTCAGAAACAATGAGCAGTTCTTC	CASSLAVRNNEQFF